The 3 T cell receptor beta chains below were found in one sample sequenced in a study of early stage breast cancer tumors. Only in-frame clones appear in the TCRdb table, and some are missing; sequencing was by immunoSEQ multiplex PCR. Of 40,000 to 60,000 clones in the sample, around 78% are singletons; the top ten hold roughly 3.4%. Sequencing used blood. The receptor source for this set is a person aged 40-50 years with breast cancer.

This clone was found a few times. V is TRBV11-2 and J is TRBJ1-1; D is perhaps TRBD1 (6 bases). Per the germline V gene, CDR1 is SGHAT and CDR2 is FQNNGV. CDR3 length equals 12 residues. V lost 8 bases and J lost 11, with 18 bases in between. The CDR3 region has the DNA TGTGCCAGCGGGCCAGGGGAGGGCTCGGCTTTCTTT. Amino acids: CASGPGEGSAFF.

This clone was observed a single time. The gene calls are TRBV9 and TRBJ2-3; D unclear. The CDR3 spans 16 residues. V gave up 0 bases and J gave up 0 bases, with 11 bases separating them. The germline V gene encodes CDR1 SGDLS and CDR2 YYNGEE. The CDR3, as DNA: TGTGCCAGCAGCGTAGCCCCATCTCCCAGCACAGATACGCAGTATTTT. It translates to CASSVAPSPSTDTQYF.

In nucleotides, the CDR3 is TGTGCCAGCAGCTCACTGGGCTTGAGGACTGAAGCTTTCTTT. It is translated as CASSSLGLRTEAFF. J is TRBJ1-1 and V is TRBV5-6, with D hard to call. The CDR3 is 14 amino acids. Germline V gives CDR1 SGHDT, CDR2 YYEEEE. The V gene lost 3 bases and the J gene lost 5 bases, with 14 bases spanning the gap.